The 24 T cell receptor beta chains below were found in one sample sequenced in a study of T-cell reconstitution after alpha-beta-depleted transplantation in children. Unique molecular identifiers were incorporated into the prepared TCRbeta library. TCRdb reprocessed the PCR reads with MiXCR, giving one entry per CDR3 protein. The sample records 300,000 or so distinct CDR3 sequences, 23% being singletons. Specimen: PBMCs, mostly from graft donor cells, collected 180 days after TCRalphabeta/CD19-depleted stem cell transplant. These receptors all come from a male patient younger than 18 who had a stem cell transplant for acute lymphoblastic leukemia, so the T cells may come from the graft donor.

The V and J genes are TRBV29-1 and TRBJ2-7; D could derive from TRBD1 or TRBD2 (5 bases each). The CDR3 is 12 residues long. V lost 4 bases, J lost 1 base, and 8 bases lay in between. Germline assignment: CDR1 SQVTM and CDR2 ANQGSEA. The CDR3 DNA follows: TGCAGCGTTGGAGAGGGGTCCTACGAGCAGTACTTC. This encodes CSVGEGSYEQYF.

This chain links TRBV13 with TRBJ2-3; no reliable D call. Trimming took 5 bases from V and 0 from J, leaving 12 bases between them. The CDR3 is 15 residues long. Germline lookup yields CDR1 PRHDT and CDR2 FYEKMQ (reference sequence). CDR3 DNA sequence: TGTGCCAGCAGCGCATACAGCACTAGCACAGATACGCAGTATTTT. Protein product: CASSAYSTSTDTQYF.

The chain carries TRBV5-1 and TRBJ2-5, with D tentatively TRBD1 (7 bases). This CDR3 is built from 14 residues. Trimming pared 4 bases from V and 1 base from J, leaving 11 bases between. Germline V lookup: CDR1 SGHRS, CDR2 YFSETQ. CDR3 sequence reads: CASSQGDSQETQYF. Here the CDR3 DNA reads TGCGCCAGCAGCCAGGGGGACTCCCAAGAGACCCAGTACTTC.

This clonotype turned up a few times. The junction departs from germline at one end; a sequencing error may be responsible. V gene TRBV12-3 or TRBV12-4 combines with J gene TRBJ1-5; no reliable D call. The CDR3 has 15 amino acids. The CDR3 loop reads CASSFSRQSIQPQHF. DNA for the CDR3: TGTGCCAGCAGTTTTAGTCGGCAGAGCATTCAGCCCCAGCATTTT.

This clonotype occurred a few times. V gene TRBV7-3 combines with J gene TRBJ2-3, with TRBD1 matching 8 bases. V trimming: 5 bases; J trimming: 7 bases; junction bases outside the gene matches: 14. Germline CDR1 and CDR2: SGHTA and FQGTGA. This CDR3 has 16 residues. Here the CDR3 DNA reads TGTGCCAGCAGCACCTCAACAGGGGGAAAGAGATATACGCAGTATTTT. Protein: CASSTSTGGKRYTQYF.

V is TRBV5-1 and J is TRBJ2-7, with a tentative D call TRBD2 (5 bases). Germline-derived CDR1 and CDR2 are SGHRS and YFSETQ. The CDR3 covers 14 residues. V dropped 0 bases and J dropped 3 bases, with 10 bases sitting between them. CDR3 region: CASSLGGLRYEQYF. The CDR3, as DNA: TGCGCCAGCAGCTTGGGAGGGCTACGCTACGAGCAGTACTTC. Using reference TRBV5-1 and TRBJ2-7 for the parts outside the CDR3, the full variable domain is KAGVTQTPRYLIKTRGQQVTLSCSPISGHRSVSWYQQTPGQGLQFLFEYFSETQRNKGNFPGRFSGRQFSNSRSEMNVSTLELGDSALYLCASSLGGLRYEQYFGPGTRLTVT.

This clonotype was picked up a small number of times. The gene calls are TRBV12-5 and TRBJ2-7; D is uncertain. Germline CDR1 LGHNT, CDR2 FRNRAP. Trimming shortened V by 1 base and J by 5 bases, and 9 bases separated the two germline ends. CDR3 length: 13 amino acids. In DNA form, the CDR3 reads TGTGCTAGTGGTTTGGGCACGGCTCACGAGCAGTACTTC. It translates to CASGLGTAHEQYF.

The chain has TRBV15 and TRBJ2-2; possible D gene TRBD1, 6 bases. From germline, CDR1 is LNHNV and CDR2 YYDKDF (reference sequence). This CDR3 has 16 residues. V dropped 5 bases and J dropped 1 base, with 14 bases sitting between them. As DNA, the CDR3 is TGTGCCACCAGCCATTCCGGGACAAAGAACACCGGGGAGCTGTTTTTT. It yields the protein CATSHSGTKNTGELFF.

The chain combines TRBV11-3 with TRBJ2-3; D might be TRBD1 (5 bases). Trimming removed 1 base from V and 5 bases from J, with 13 bases in between. This CDR3 spans 15 amino acids. Germline V gene data show CDR1 as SGHNT and CDR2 as YENEEA. CDR3 sequence reads: CASSLGRLQGDTQYF. The DNA of the CDR3 is TGTGCCAGCAGCTTAGGTAGACTCCAGGGAGATACGCAGTATTTT.

This clonotype was detected a few times. The chain has TRBV27 and TRBJ2-3; 7 bases are a match to TRBD1. Germline trimming cut 4 bases from V and 5 bases from J; bases unmatched to any gene: 9. CDR1 is MNHEY, CDR2 SMNVEV, per germline (reference sequence). This CDR3 spans 15 amino acids. The DNA of the CDR3 is TGTGCCAGCAGTTCCCCCGGACAGGTTGAAGATACGCAGTATTTT. Translation: CASSSPGQVEDTQYF.

This chain uses TRBV10-3 with TRBJ1-1; TRBD1 might be the D (5 bases). Germline CDR1 reads ENHRY; CDR2 reads SYGVKD. This CDR3 spans 11 amino acids. V was clipped by 10 bases and J by 11 bases, with 17 bases between them. CDR3 sequence reads: CATGRGNRAFF. CDR3 sequence (DNA): TGTGCCACCGGCCGGGGGAATCGGGCTTTCTTT.

Only a few counts were recorded for this clonotype. The chain is built from TRBV7-3 and TRBJ2-1, with D perhaps given as TRBD1 or TRBD2 (5 bases each). The V gene lost 1 base and the J gene lost 4 bases, with 11 bases spanning the gap. Germline CDR1 is SGHTA and CDR2 is FQGTGA. The CDR3 consists of 15 residues. In DNA, the CDR3 is TGTGCCAGCAGCTTAAGGGGGACCAATTACAATGAGCAGTTCTTC. Translation gives CASSLRGTNYNEQFF. Variable domain in full (rest from reference TRBV7-3 and TRBJ2-1): GAGVSQTPSNKVTEKGKYVELRCDPISGHTALYWYRQSLGQGPEFLIYFQGTGAADDSGLPNDRFFAVRPEGSVSTLKIQRTERGDSAVYLCASSLRGTNYNEQFFGPGTRLTVL.

A few counts support this clonotype. The V call is TRBV2, the J call TRBJ2-6; TRBD1 is a possible D gene (5 bases). Looked up from germline, CDR1 is SNHLY and CDR2 is FYNNEI. V was cut by 5 bases and J by 4 bases, with 12 bases left in between. The CDR3 sequence is 15 residues long. CDR3 protein: CASSSQGLGANVLTF. In DNA, the CDR3 is TGTGCCAGCAGTTCCCAGGGTCTCGGGGCCAACGTCCTGACTTTC.

The chain employs TRBV7-3 and TRBJ2-3; 14 bases align to TRBD2. The CDR3 is made up of 17 amino acids. Germline V lookup: CDR1 SGHTA, CDR2 FQGTGA. V shed 6 bases, J shed 4 bases, and the junction held 9 bases outside the gene matches. CDR3 residues: CASRFTPGLAGADTQYF. The CDR3 coding sequence is TGTGCCAGCAGATTTACTCCGGGACTAGCGGGAGCAGATACGCAGTATTTT.

This clonotype was observed a handful of times. This sequence joins TRBV18 and TRBJ2-7; 10 nucleotides align to TRBD1. CDR1 is KGHSH and CDR2 is LQKENI in the germline V gene. V shed 4 bases and J 5 bases; nucleotides not matched to a gene: 5. The CDR3 has 14 residues. The CDR3 DNA reads TGTGCCAGCTCACGCCGGACAGGGGGGGACGAGCAGTACTTC. This gives the protein CASSRRTGGDEQYF. Drawing the rest from reference TRBV18 and TRBJ2-7, the complete variable domain is NAGVMQNPRHLVRRRGQEARLRCSPMKGHSHVYWYRQLPEEGLKFMVYLQKENIIDESGMPKERFSAEFPKEGPSILRIQQVVRGDSAAYFCASSRRTGGDEQYFGPGTRLTVT.

V usage is TRBV7-6 and J usage is TRBJ2-3, with a tentative D call TRBD1 (6 bases). The ends were cut back, 3 bases at V and 7 bases at J, with 17 bases in the middle. The germline V gene has CDR1 SGHVS and CDR2 FNYEAQ. The CDR3 totals 15 residues. The chain's CDR3 is CASSFGKGELNTQYF. In nucleotides, the CDR3 is TGTGCCAGCAGCTTCGGAAAGGGGGAGCTTAATACGCAGTATTTT.

This clonotype was counted only a few times. The chain is built from TRBV7-3 and TRBJ2-1; possibly TRBD2 for D (6 bases). Germline V gene data show CDR1 as SGHTA and CDR2 as FQGTGA. The CDR3 sequence is 15 residues long. The V end was cut by 5 bases, the J end by 5 bases, with 16 bases between. CDR3 bases: TGTGCCAGCAGCCACGGGCTAGCGATCGACAATGAGCAGTTCTTC. This encodes CASSHGLAIDNEQFF.

The genes are TRBV12-5 and TRBJ2-7, with D tentatively TRBD1 (5 bases). V was cut by 1 base and J by 7 bases, with 11 bases left in between. The CDR3 is 13 residues long. CDR1 is LGHNT, CDR2 FRNRAP, per germline. The CDR3 DNA follows: TGTGCTAGTGGTTTGGGGGGCGAGGATGAGCAGTACTTC. Its protein is CASGLGGEDEQYF.

The chain employs TRBV20-1 and TRBJ2-5; 7 nucleotides match TRBD2. Germline assignment: CDR1 DFQATT and CDR2 SNEGSKA (reference sequence). The CDR3 runs 18 residues. V was clipped by 3 bases and J by 1 base; unmatched bases: 17. The CDR3 coding sequence is TGCAGTGCTAGTGAAACGGGAGGCCGGCGCGGCCCCCAAGAGACCCAGTACTTC. It codes for CSASETGGRRGPQETQYF.

V gene TRBV5-1 combines with J gene TRBJ1-2; maybe TRBD1 (5 bases). The germline V and J ends were trimmed by 0 bases and 6 bases, with 12 bases remaining between them. Germline CDR1 and CDR2: SGHRS and YFSETQ. CDR3 length: 14 amino acids. CDR3 amino acids: CASSLDRLGHGYTF. CDR3 nucleotide sequence: TGCGCCAGCAGCTTGGACAGGCTTGGGCATGGCTACACCTTC. The full variable domain, its missing parts supplied by reference TRBV5-1 and TRBJ1-2, is KAGVTQTPRYLIKTRGQQVTLSCSPISGHRSVSWYQQTPGQGLQFLFEYFSETQRNKGNFPGRFSGRQFSNSRSEMNVSTLELGDSALYLCASSLDRLGHGYTFGSGTRLTVV.

This clonotype was observed many times. V gene TRBV12-3 or TRBV12-4 combines with J gene TRBJ2-1; no clear D gene. Trimming left V 4 bases short and J 2 bases short, with 12 bases between. The CDR3 has 15 residues. CDR3 sequence: CASSSRLGTYNEQFF. The CDR3 nucleotides read TGTGCCAGCAGTTCCAGGTTGGGGACCTACAATGAGCAGTTCTTC.

Regarding this clonotype: A read error may be the cause here, since a much bigger clone is one base away. V usage is TRBV5-1 and J usage is TRBJ1-1; D remains ambiguous. Trimming removed 1 base at V and 5 bases at J, with 12 bases between. The CDR3 totals 14 residues. Germline CDR1 and CDR2: SGHRS and YFSETQ. CDR3 sequence (DNA): TGCGCCAGCAGCTTGTTTAGAGTTGGGACTGAAGCTTTCTTT. Translated, it gives CASSLFRVGTEAFF.

There are a few counts of this clonotype. The chain couples TRBV5-6 to TRBJ1-5; weak D call: TRBD1 (6 bases). Per the germline V gene, CDR1 is SGHDT and CDR2 is YYEEEE. V lost 4 bases and J 4 bases, leaving 12 bases between the germline ends. The CDR3 is made up of 14 amino acids. In nucleotides, the CDR3 is TGTGCCAGCAGCCCGGGGGGGCTTAATCAGCCCCAGCATTTT. Encoded protein: CASSPGGLNQPQHF.

This clonotype was observed a handful of times. The CDR3 DNA reads TGCAGTGCTTATCTAGCGGGAGTGCGAAAGACCCAGTACTTC. Protein: CSAYLAGVRKTQYF. The gene calls are TRBV20-1 and TRBJ2-5; 10 bases align to TRBD2. J lost 6 bases, V lost 5 bases, and 9 bases had no gene match. This CDR3 comprises 14 residues. Germline V gene data show CDR1 as DFQATT and CDR2 as SNEGSKA (reference sequence).